This TCR beta chain comes out of a study of early T cells in non-severe SARS-CoV-2 infection. About the study: Sequencing used unsorted whole-blood bulk RNA, so chains lack pairing.

This clonotype was detected many times. The target antigen is unknown. Trimming at V came to 1 base and at J to 8 bases, leaving 10 bases not matched to a gene. The germline CDR1 and CDR2 sequences are LNHNV and YYDKDF (reference sequence). This CDR3 has 15 amino acids. Unique molecular identifiers tagged individual cDNA molecules. TCRdb re-called the 5' RACE reads with MiXCR, one entry per CDR3 protein. The sample carries under 40,000 distinct CDR3 sequences, approximately 6% recorded once. Study-wide results and limits: There was a bias toward anti-spike CD8 responses in VDJdb matching, which missed private and CD4 specificities.

The V call is TRBV15, the J call TRBJ1-2, with TRBD1 matching 7 bases. The sample consisted of whole blood. This clonotype was sampled from an adult who was a healthcare worker with PCR-confirmed SARS-CoV-2 infection or an uninfected control (not recorded which). The CDR3 sequence is CATSRAPGTESGYTF. As DNA, the CDR3 is TGTGCCACCAGCAGAGCTCCCGGGACAGAGAGCGGCTACACCTTC. Filled out from reference TRBV15 and TRBJ1-2, the complete variable domain reads DAMVIQNPRYQVTQFGKPVTLSCSQTLNHNVMYWYQQKSSQAPKLLFHYYDKDFNNEADTPDNFQSRRPNTSFCFLDIRSPGLGDTAMYLCATSRAPGTESGYTFGSGTRLTVV.